The present TCR beta chain was sequenced within a study of cytomegalovirus exposure and HLA in healthy donors. The study ran its PCR with 60 Vbeta and 13 Jbeta primers. Measured with immunoSEQ multiplex PCR; TCRdb has only the in-frame clones, and not every one. Counted here are roughly 81,000 clones, 79% occurring once; the ten biggest clones make up 2.5%. The sample consisted of PBMCs. The TCR comes from a young man in good health and CMV-seronegative.

The CDR3 protein is CASSLQGMNTEAFF. The CDR3 nucleotides are TGTGCCAGCAGCTTACAGGGGATGAACACTGAAGCTTTCTTT. V is TRBV7-9 and J is TRBJ1-1; D is perhaps TRBD1 (6 bases). Per germline, CDR1 SEHNR and CDR2 FQNEAQ (reference sequence). V shed 2 bases and J shed 0 bases, with 7 bases lying between them. The CDR3 has 14 amino acids.